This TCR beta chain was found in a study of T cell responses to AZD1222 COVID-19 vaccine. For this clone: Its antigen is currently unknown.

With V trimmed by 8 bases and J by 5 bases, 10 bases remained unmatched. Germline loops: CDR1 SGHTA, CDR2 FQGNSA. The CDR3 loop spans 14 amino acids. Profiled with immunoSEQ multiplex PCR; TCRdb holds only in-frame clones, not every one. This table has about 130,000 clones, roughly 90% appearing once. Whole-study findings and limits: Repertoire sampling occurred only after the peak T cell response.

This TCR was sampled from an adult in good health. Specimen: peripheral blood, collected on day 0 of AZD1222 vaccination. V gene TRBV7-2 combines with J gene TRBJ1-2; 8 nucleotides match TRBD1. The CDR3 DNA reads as TGTGCCAGCGCCTCCGGGACAGGCCTTTATGGCTACACCTTC. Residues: CASASGTGLYGYTF.